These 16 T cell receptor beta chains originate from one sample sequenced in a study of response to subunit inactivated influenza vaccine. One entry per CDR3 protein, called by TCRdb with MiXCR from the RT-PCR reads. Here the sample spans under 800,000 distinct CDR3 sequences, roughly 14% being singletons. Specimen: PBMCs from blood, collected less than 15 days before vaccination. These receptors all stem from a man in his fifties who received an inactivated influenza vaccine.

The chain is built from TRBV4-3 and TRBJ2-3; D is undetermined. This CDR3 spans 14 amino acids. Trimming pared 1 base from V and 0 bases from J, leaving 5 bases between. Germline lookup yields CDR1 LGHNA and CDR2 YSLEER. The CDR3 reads CASSQGLSTDTQYF. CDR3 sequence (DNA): TGCGCCAGCAGCCAAGGACTGAGCACAGATACGCAGTATTTT.

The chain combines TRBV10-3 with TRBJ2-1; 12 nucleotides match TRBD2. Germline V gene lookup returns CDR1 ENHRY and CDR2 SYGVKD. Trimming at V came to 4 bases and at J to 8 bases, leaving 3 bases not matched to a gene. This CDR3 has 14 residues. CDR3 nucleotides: TGTGCCATCAGTGCGCTAGCGGGAGGGGATGAGCAGTTCTTC. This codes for CAISALAGGDEQFF.

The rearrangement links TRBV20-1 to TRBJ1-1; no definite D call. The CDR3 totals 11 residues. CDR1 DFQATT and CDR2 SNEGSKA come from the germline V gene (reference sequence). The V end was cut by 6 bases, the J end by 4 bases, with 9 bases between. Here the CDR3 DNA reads TGCAGTGCCCCTTCCCGCACTGAAGCTTTCTTT. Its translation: CSAPSRTEAFF.

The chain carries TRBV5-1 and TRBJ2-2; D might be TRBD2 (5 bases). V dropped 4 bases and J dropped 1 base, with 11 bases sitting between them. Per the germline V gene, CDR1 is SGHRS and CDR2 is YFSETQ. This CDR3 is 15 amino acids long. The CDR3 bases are TGCGCCAGCAGCCCTGTGACTAAGAACACCGGGGAGCTGTTTTTT. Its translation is CASSPVTKNTGELFF.

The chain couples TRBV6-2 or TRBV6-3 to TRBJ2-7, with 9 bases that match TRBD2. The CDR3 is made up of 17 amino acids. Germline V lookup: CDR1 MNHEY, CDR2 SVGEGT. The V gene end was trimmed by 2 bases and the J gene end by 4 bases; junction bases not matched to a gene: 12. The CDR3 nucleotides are TGTGCCAGCAGTTACCCAATGGGGGGACTAGCCGGATACGAGCAGTACTTC. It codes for CASSYPMGGLAGYEQYF.

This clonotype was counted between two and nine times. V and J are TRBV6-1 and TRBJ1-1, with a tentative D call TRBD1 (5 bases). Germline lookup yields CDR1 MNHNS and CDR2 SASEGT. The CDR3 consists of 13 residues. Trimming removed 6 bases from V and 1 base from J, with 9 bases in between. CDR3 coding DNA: TGTGCCAGCAGAGGGGCAGGGAACACTGAAGCTTTCTTT. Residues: CASRGAGNTEAFF.

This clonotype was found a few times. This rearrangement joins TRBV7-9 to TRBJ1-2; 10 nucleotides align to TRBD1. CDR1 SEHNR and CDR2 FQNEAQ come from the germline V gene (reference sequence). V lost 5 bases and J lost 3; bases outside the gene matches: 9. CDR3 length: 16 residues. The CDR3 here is CASSQEGTGAHYGYTF. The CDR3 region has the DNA TGTGCCAGCAGCCAAGAGGGGACAGGGGCTCACTATGGCTACACCTTC.

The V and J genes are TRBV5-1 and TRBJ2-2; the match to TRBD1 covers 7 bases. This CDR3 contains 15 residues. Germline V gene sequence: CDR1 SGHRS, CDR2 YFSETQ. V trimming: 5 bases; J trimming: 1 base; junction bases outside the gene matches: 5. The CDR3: CASRADRVNTGELFF. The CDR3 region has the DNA TGCGCCAGCAGGGCCGACAGGGTGAACACCGGGGAGCTGTTTTTT.

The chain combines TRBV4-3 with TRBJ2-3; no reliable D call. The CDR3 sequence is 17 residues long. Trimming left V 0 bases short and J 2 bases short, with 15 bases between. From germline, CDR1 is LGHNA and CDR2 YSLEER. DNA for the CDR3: TGCGCCAGCAGCCAAGAAGAAAGAGGCCGCTTCACAGATACGCAGTATTTT. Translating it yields CASSQEERGRFTDTQYF.

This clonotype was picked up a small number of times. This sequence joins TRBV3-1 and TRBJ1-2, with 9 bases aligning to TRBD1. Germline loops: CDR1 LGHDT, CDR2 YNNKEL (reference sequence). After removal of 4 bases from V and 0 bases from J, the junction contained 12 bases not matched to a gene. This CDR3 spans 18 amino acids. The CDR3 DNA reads TGTGCCAGCAGCCCCGCGCCGGGACAGGGAATTACTAACTATGGCTACACCTTC. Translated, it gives CASSPAPGQGITNYGYTF.

Here the CDR3 reads CSASTRWHEQYF. The CDR3 region has the DNA TGCAGTGCTAGTACTAGATGGCACGAGCAGTACTTC. The chain employs TRBV20-1 and TRBJ2-7, with D maybe TRBD2 (5 bases). The CDR3 contains 12 residues. Germline loops: CDR1 DFQATT, CDR2 SNEGSKA (reference sequence). Trimming removed 3 bases from V and 5 bases from J, with 11 bases in between.

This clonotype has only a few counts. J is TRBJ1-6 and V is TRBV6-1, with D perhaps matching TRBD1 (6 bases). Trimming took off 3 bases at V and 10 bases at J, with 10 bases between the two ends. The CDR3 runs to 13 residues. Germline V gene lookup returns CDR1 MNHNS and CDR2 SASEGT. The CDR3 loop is CASSDTGRSPLHF. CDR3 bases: TGTGCCAGCAGTGACACAGGGCGCTCACCCCTCCACTTT.

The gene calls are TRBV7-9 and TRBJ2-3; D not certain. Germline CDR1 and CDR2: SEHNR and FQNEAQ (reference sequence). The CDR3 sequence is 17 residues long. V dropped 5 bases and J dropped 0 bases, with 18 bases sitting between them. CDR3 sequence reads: CASSPRLGSTSTDTQYF. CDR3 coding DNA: TGTGCCAGCAGCCCCCGGTTGGGGTCCACCAGCACAGATACGCAGTATTTT.

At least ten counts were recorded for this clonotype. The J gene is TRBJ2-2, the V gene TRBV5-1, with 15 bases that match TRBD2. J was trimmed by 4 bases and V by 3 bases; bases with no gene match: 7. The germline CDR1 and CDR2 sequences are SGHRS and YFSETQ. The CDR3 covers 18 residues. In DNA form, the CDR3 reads TGCGCCAGCAGCTCCCGGACTAGCGGGAGGGCCGCCACCGGGGAGCTGTTTTTT. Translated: CASSSRTSGRAATGELFF. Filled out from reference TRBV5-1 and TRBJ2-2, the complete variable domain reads KAGVTQTPRYLIKTRGQQVTLSCSPISGHRSVSWYQQTPGQGLQFLFEYFSETQRNKGNFPGRFSGRQFSNSRSEMNVSTLELGDSALYLCASSSRTSGRAATGELFFGEGSRLTVL.

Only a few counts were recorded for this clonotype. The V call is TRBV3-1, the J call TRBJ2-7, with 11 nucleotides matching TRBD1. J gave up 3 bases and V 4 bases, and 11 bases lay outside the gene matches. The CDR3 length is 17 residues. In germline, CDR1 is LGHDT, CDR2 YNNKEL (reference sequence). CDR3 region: CASSLKPGQGAFYEQYF. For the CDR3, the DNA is TGTGCCAGCAGCCTTAAACCTGGACAGGGGGCTTTCTACGAGCAGTACTTC.

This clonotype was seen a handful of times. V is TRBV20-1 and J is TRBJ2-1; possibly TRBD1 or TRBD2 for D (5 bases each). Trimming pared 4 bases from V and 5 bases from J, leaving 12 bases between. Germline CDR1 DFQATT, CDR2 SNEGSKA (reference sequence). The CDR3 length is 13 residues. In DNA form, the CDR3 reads TGCAGTGCTACCCCCGGGACGGACAATGAGCAGTTCTTC. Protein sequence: CSATPGTDNEQFF.